What follows are 5 T cell receptor beta chains derived from one specimen sequenced in a study of HIV-infected patients and healthy controls. Follow-up blood was drawn about 14 weeks, roughly three months, after antiretroviral therapy began. Whole blood was used without fractionation, so all unsorted peripheral T cells were included. Reverse transcription used 500 to 550 ng RNA and constant-region primers for alpha and beta. Each of the alpha and beta chains got its own library through chain-specific third strand synthesis with indices. TCRdb re-called the 5' RACE reads with MiXCR, one entry per CDR3 protein. The sample contains under 6,000 distinct CDR3 sequences, 8.5% to 10% of which appear only once. Source: blood, taken during antiretroviral therapy. The receptor set was obtained from an adult with HIV infection.

This clonotype qualifies as medium-sized. The genes are TRBV27 and TRBJ1-6; tentatively, D is TRBD1 (5 bases). The V end was cut by 4 bases, the J end by 9 bases, with 22 bases between. The CDR3 has 17 residues. The germline V gene has CDR1 MNHEY and CDR2 SMNVEV (reference sequence). The CDR3 sequence: CASSSPLSQGTASPLHF. CDR3 bases: TGTGCCAGCAGTTCTCCCCTTTCCCAGGGTACAGCTTCACCCCTCCACTTT.

This clonotype is medium-sized within its sample. V gene TRBV7-2 combines with J gene TRBJ2-3; D call uncertain. Trimming shortened V by 1 base and J by 9 bases, and 8 bases separated the two germline ends. Germline assignment: CDR1 SGHTA and CDR2 FQGNSA. The CDR3 length is 12 residues. The CDR3 spells CASSLEAATQYF. CDR3 in DNA: TGTGCCAGCAGCTTAGAGGCCGCCACGCAGTATTTT.

This clonotype was detected ten times or more. Here the CDR3 DNA reads TGCAGTGGGGGGTATGGGAGGGGCGATGGCTACACCTTC. It translates to CSGGYGRGDGYTF. The chain links TRBV20-1 to TRBJ1-2; TRBD1 might be the D (5 bases). The CDR3 runs 13 residues. The ends were cut back, 7 bases at V and 6 bases at J, with 18 bases in the middle. Germline values: CDR1 DFQATT, CDR2 SNEGSKA (reference sequence).

This clonotype has at least ten counts. The chain links TRBV5-1 to TRBJ2-7; D may correspond to TRBD1 or TRBD2 (5 bases each). Per germline, CDR1 SGHRS and CDR2 YFSETQ. The CDR3 covers 16 residues. Trimming removed 0 bases from V and 2 bases from J, with 15 bases in between. The CDR3 region has the DNA TGCGCCAGCAGCTTGGCTGCGGGCAGGGATACCTACGAGCAGTACTTC. This encodes CASSLAAGRDTYEQYF.

This clonotype was observed many times. This chain connects TRBV4-1 to TRBJ1-1, with D hard to call. V was shortened by 1 base and J by 2 bases, with 20 bases between the two germline ends. Germline V gene sequence: CDR1 MGHRA, CDR2 YSYEKL. The CDR3 totals 18 residues. CDR3 in amino acids: CASSQGPLSKDFNTEAFF. In nucleotides, the CDR3 is TGCGCCAGCAGCCAAGGCCCCTTGAGTAAGGATTTCAACACTGAAGCTTTCTTT.